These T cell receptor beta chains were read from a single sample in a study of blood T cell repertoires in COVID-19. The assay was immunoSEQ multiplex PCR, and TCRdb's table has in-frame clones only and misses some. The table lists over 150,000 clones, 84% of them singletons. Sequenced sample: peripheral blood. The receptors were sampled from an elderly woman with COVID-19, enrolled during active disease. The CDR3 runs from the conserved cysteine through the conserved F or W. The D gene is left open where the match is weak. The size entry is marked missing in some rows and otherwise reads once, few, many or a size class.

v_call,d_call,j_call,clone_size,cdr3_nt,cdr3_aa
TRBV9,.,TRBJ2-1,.,TGTGCCAGCAGCGTAGATCCCAGGGGAAAGAACAATGAGCAGTTCTTC,CASSVDPRGKNNEQFF
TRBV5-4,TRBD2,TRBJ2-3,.,TGTGCCAGCAGCTTGGGTTATCTGAGCGGGGTTGGGGCAGATACGCAGTATTTT,CASSLGYLSGVGADTQYF
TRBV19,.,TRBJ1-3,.,TGTGCCAGTAGTATGAGGAGATCTGGAAACACCATATATTTT,CASSMRRSGNTIYF
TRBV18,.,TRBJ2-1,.,TGTGCCAGCTCACCACCGAACAACAATGAGCAGTTCTTC,CASSPPNNNEQFF
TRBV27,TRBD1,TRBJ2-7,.,TGTGCCAGCAGTTTTGATCGGGACAGGGTCTCCTACGAGCAGTACTTC,CASSFDRDRVSYEQYF
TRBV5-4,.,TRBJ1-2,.,TGTGCCAGCAGCTTGAAGGGGTTGGGCGGCTACACCTTC,CASSLKGLGGYTF
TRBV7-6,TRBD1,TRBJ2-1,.,TGTGCCAGCAGCTTACGTACAGGGGGGTACAATGAGCAGTTCTTC,CASSLRTGGYNEQFF
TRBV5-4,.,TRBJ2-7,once,TGTGCCAGCAGCCCAGGACACAAAACCTACGAGCAGTACTTC,CASSPGHKTYEQYF
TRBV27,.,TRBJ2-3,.,TGTGCCAGCGGCCCGGGTATGGTCTTCACAGATACGCAGTATTTT,CASGPGMVFTDTQYF
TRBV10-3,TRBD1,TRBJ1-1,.,TGTGCCATCAGTGATGGACAGGGGAGGAACACTGAAGCTTTCTTT,CAISDGQGRNTEAFF
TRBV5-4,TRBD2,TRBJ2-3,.,TGTGCCAGCGCCTCCGGACTAGCGGGAAACAGGGGCACAGATACGCAGTATTTT,CASASGLAGNRGTDTQYF
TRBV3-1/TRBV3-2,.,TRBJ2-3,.,TGTGCCAGCAGCCAAACTACCAGCACAGATACGCAGTATTTT,CASSQTTSTDTQYF
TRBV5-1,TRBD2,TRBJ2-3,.,TGCGCCAGCAGCGCAATAGCGGGAGTAGGCACAGATACGCAGTATTTT,CASSAIAGVGTDTQYF
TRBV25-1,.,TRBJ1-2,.,TGTGCCAGCAGAAGCACAGAACATTATGGCTACACCTTC,CASRSTEHYGYTF
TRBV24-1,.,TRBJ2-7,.,TGTGCCACCAGTGACCCGAGCAGGGTGCACTCCTACGAGCAGTACTTC,CATSDPSRVHSYEQYF
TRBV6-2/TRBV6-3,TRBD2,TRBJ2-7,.,TGTGCCAGCAGTTCTATAGCGGGGGGCGAGCAGTACTTC,CASSSIAGGEQYF
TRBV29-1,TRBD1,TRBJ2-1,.,TGCAGCGTACCCGGGACAGGACGTACTGAGCAGTTCTTC,CSVPGTGRTEQFF
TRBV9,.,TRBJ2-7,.,TGTGCCAGCAGCAAACGACAGGTGCAGTACTTC,CASSKRQVQYF
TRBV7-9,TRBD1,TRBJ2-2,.,TGTGCCAGCAGCCTGGGACAGGGGAACACCGGGGAGCTGTTTTTT,CASSLGQGNTGELFF
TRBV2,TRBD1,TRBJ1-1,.,TGTGCCAGCAGTGAAGAGGGGGGACAGGGCACTCGGGCTTTCTTT,CASSEEGGQGTRAFF
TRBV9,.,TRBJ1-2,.,TGTGCCAGCAGCGTAGGGAGCTCCTCTTATGGCTACACCTTC,CASSVGSSSYGYTF
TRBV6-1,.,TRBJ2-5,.,TGTGCCAGCAGTGATCTGGCGGCCCATAGGTACCAAGAGACCCAGTACTTC,CASSDLAAHRYQETQYF
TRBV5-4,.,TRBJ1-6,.,TGTGCCAGCAGCTTTCAGAGCGGCATCAATTCACCCCTCCACTTT,CASSFQSGINSPLHF
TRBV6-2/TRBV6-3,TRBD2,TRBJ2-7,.,TGTGCCAGCAGTGATCGCGGGAGGACCTTGGGGGAGCAGTACTTC,CASSDRGRTLGEQYF
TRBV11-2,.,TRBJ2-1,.,TGTGCCAGCAGCTTAGCCGTACTCGGGAATGAGCAGTTCTTC,CASSLAVLGNEQFF
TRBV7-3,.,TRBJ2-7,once,TGTGCCAGCAGCCGGACAGACTCATACGAGCAGTACTTC,CASSRTDSYEQYF
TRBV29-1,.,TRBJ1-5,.,TGCAGCGTCTCCCAGAACAGGGAGGGTCAGCCCCAGCATTTT,CSVSQNREGQPQHF
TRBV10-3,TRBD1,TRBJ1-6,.,TGTGCCATCTGGGACAGCCGAGGGGATTCACCCCTCCACTTT,CAIWDSRGDSPLHF
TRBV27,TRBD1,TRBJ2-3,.,TGTGCCAGCAGGACAGGGGTGGATACGCAGTATTTT,CASRTGVDTQYF
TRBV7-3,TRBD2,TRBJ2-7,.,TGTGCCAGCAGCCCCCCGGGCCGGGAGGGCCTCGAGCAGTACTTC,CASSPPGREGLEQYF
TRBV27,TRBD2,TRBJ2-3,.,TGTGCCAGCAGATCCTTACGCGGGAGCCTTACAGATACGCAGTATTTT,CASRSLRGSLTDTQYF